These 13 T cell receptor beta chains share one sample of origin, sequenced in a study of blood T cell repertoires in COVID-19. Libraries were prepared by immunoSEQ multiplex PCR; TCRdb keeps only in-frame clonotypes and omits some of them. The data contain 540,000 or so clones, roughly nine tenths of them seen just once; the ten biggest clones take up 7.8%. Sequenced sample: peripheral blood. The receptors shown here come from a woman between 50 and 59 years old with COVID-19, enrolled during active disease.

The chain joins TRBV3-1 (or the pseudogene TRBV3-2) to TRBJ2-2; TRBD1 matches at 8 bases. CDR3 length: 15 residues. CDR1 is LGHDT, CDR2 YNNKEL, per germline (reference sequence). V lost 4 bases and J lost 6; bases outside the gene matches: 7. This CDR3 reads CASSPITTGAGELFF. CDR3 DNA: TGTGCCAGCAGCCCGATTACGACAGGGGCCGGGGAGCTGTTTTTT.

This sequence joins TRBV7-2 and TRBJ2-7; D is undetermined. CDR1 and CDR2 from the germline V gene are SGHTA and FQGNSA. Trimming cost V 1 base and J 7 bases, with 11 bases left between them. This CDR3 region has 13 residues. CDR3 loop: CASSLDVYLEQYF. CDR3 nucleotides: TGTGCCAGCAGCTTAGACGTCTACCTGGAGCAGTACTTC.

The V and J genes are TRBV27 and TRBJ1-1, with TRBD1 as a possible D gene (6 bases). The CDR3 contains 14 residues. Trimming removed 4 bases at V and 6 bases at J, with 15 bases between. In germline, CDR1 is MNHEY, CDR2 SMNVEV (reference sequence). The CDR3 DNA sequence: TGTGCCAGCAGTTCCCTACAGGGTCGGGCTGAAGCTTTCTTT. It encodes CASSSLQGRAEAFF.

The V call is TRBV6-5, the J call TRBJ1-2; a possible D gene is TRBD1 (5 bases). Trimming took off 0 bases at V and 3 bases at J, with 14 bases between the two ends. CDR1 and CDR2 (germline): MNHEY, SVGAGI. This CDR3 has 16 residues. CDR3 sequence: CASSYSGQGGDYGYTF. In nucleotides, the CDR3 is TGTGCCAGCAGTTACTCCGGGCAGGGAGGCGACTATGGCTACACCTTC.

V gene TRBV5-1 combines with J gene TRBJ2-1; possibly TRBD2 for D (6 bases). The CDR3 totals 16 residues. V dropped 5 bases and J dropped 0 bases, with 15 bases sitting between them. Per germline, CDR1 SGHRS and CDR2 YFSETQ. The CDR3 nucleotides read TGCGCCAGCAGTCGTCTAACGGGGGTCTCCTACAATGAGCAGTTCTTC. Its protein is CASSRLTGVSYNEQFF. Variable domain in full (rest from reference TRBV5-1 and TRBJ2-1): KAGVTQTPRYLIKTRGQQVTLSCSPISGHRSVSWYQQTPGQGLQFLFEYFSETQRNKGNFPGRFSGRQFSNSRSEMNVSTLELGDSALYLCASSRLTGVSYNEQFFGPGTRLTVL.

The chain links TRBV6-6 to TRBJ1-5; tentative D call: TRBD1 (6 bases). CDR1 MNHNY and CDR2 SVGAGI come from the germline V gene (reference sequence). Trimming pared 5 bases from V and 2 bases from J, leaving 16 bases between. The CDR3 has 16 amino acids. CDR3 bases: TGTGCCAGCAGTAGGCAGTCAGGGGTGGGCAATCAGCCCCAGCATTTT. Protein sequence: CASSRQSGVGNQPQHF.

The rearrangement uses TRBV9 and TRBJ2-1; 9 bases match TRBD2. From germline, CDR1 is SGDLS and CDR2 YYNGEE. The V gene end was trimmed by 3 bases and the J gene end by 6 bases; junction bases not matched to a gene: 4. This CDR3 contains 14 residues. Here the CDR3 reads CASSGSGLANEQFF. The CDR3 bases are TGTGCCAGCAGCGGGTCGGGACTAGCCAATGAGCAGTTCTTC.

V gene TRBV18 combines with J gene TRBJ2-7; a possible D gene is TRBD1 (6 bases). V lost 1 base to trimming and J lost 0 bases, with 7 bases between them. The CDR3 spans 14 residues. Germline CDR1 is KGHSH and CDR2 is LQKENI. CDR3 DNA: TGTGCCAGCTCACCACGGGGGCGCTCCTACGAGCAGTACTTC. Residues: CASSPRGRSYEQYF.

The chain carries TRBV24-1 and TRBJ2-3, with D possibly TRBD1 on 5 matching bases. Deletions cut 3 bases from V and 3 bases from J, with 30 bases between. CDR3 size: 21 residues. CDR1 is KGHDR, CDR2 SFDVKD, per germline. Here the CDR3 DNA reads TGTGCCACCAGTGATGTAGCAAGGTCAAAAGAAGGGCAGGGTACTACAGATACGCAGTATTTT. It codes for CATSDVARSKEGQGTTDTQYF.

The rearrangement joins TRBV2 to TRBJ2-3, with 10 bases aligning to TRBD1. Germline V lookup: CDR1 SNHLY, CDR2 FYNNEI. The V gene end was trimmed by 8 bases and the J gene end by 2 bases; junction bases not matched to a gene: 4. The CDR3 runs 14 residues. The CDR3 loop is CASEGQGVTDTQYF. CDR3 DNA: TGTGCCAGCGAAGGACAGGGGGTCACAGATACGCAGTATTTT.

The rearrangement uses TRBV30 and TRBJ2-5, with D possibly TRBD2 on 6 matching bases. Germline-derived CDR1 and CDR2 are GTSNPN and SVGIG (reference sequence). There are 14 residues in the CDR3. Trimming cost V 3 bases and J 5 bases, with 16 bases left between them. CDR3 bases: TGTGCCTGGAGCGCGACGGGGGTTGCGGAGACCCAGTACTTC. Encoded protein: CAWSATGVAETQYF.

The chain has TRBV29-1 and TRBJ1-1, with 7 bases lining up with TRBD1. Germline values: CDR1 SQVTM, CDR2 ANQGSEA. V lost 5 bases and J lost 0; bases outside the gene matches: 6. This CDR3 comprises 14 residues. CDR3 DNA sequence: TGCAGCGTTAGGCTTACAGGGGTGAACACTGAAGCTTTCTTT. Translated: CSVRLTGVNTEAFF.

This sequence joins TRBV27 and TRBJ1-2; TRBD1 matches at 10 bases. V gave up 3 bases and J gave up 4 bases; unmatched junction bases: 17. The CDR3 consists of 19 residues. Germline assignment: CDR1 MNHEY and CDR2 SMNVEV (reference sequence). CDR3 protein: CASSFWKPGQGPERYGYTF. The CDR3 region has the DNA TGTGCCAGCAGTTTCTGGAAACCGGGACAGGGGCCAGAACGCTATGGCTACACCTTC.